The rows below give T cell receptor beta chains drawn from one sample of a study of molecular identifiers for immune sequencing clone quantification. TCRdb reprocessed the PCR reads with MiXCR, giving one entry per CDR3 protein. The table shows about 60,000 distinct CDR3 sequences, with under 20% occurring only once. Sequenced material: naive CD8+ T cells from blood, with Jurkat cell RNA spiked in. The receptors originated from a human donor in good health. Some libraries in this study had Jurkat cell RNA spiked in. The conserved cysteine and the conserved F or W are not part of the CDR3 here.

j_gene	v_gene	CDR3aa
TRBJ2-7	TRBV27	ASRIAGTGDHEQY
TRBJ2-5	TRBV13	ASSSPGLAIRETQY
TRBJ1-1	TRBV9	ASSVGENTEAF
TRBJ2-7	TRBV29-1	SVELGDSYEQY
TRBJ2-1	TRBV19	ASSIPYNEQF
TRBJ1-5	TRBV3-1	ASSQGNNQPQH
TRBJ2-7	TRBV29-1	SVGGGSAYEQY
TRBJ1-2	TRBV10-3	ATLGQGLEGYT
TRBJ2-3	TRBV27	ASSLFFPAPDTQY
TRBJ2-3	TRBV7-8	ASSPGGGAADTQY
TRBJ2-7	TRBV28	ASSSGGNPYEQY
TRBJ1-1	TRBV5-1	ASSESSVTEAF
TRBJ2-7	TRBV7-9	ASSLVSGSYEQY
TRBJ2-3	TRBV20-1	SAIRLAGSTDTQY
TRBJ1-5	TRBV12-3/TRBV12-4	ASSLWAGGQPQH
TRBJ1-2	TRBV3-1	ASSHLSTLYGYT
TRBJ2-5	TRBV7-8	ASSLVPLAGVQETQY
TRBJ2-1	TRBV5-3	ASSRSWDEQF
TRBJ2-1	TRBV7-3	ASSLMVGVGLAGVDEQF
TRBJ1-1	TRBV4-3	ASSQVEGDTEAF
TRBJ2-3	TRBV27	ASSSPQLAGTTDTQY
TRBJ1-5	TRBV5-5	ASSLYGLADRSQH